The clone carrying this TCR beta chain was seen a single time. The authors' processing: Researchers report that nucleated cell counts were estimated from reference gene primer amplification. Clones were sequenced by immunoSEQ multiplex PCR, and TCRdb holds only the in-frame ones, with some missing. V, J and clone size are taken as reported in that table, and D and trimming were inferred from the DNA itself. The sample contains 50,000 to 60,000 clones, under 85% of which appear only once. The data were obtained in a study of blood T cell repertoires in COVID-19. In the study overall: Samples representing acute and convalescent COVID-19 were sourced from the United States, Italy and Spain. Nucleic acid was either cDNA or gDNA, and it came from T cells, B-cell-depleted T cells, or PBMCs.

CDR3 length: 16 amino acids. V shed 4 bases and J 2 bases; nucleotides not matched to a gene: 7. Germline CDR1 and CDR2: KGHDR and SFDVKD. This chain joins TRBV24-1 and TRBJ2-1; 7 bases match TRBD2. The source of this sequence is a middle-aged man with acute or convalescent COVID-19. The material sequenced was peripheral blood. Here the CDR3 reads CATSDLWGGTYNEQFF. The CDR3 nucleotides are TGTGCCACCAGTGACTTGTGGGGGGGGACCTACAATGAGCAGTTCTTC.